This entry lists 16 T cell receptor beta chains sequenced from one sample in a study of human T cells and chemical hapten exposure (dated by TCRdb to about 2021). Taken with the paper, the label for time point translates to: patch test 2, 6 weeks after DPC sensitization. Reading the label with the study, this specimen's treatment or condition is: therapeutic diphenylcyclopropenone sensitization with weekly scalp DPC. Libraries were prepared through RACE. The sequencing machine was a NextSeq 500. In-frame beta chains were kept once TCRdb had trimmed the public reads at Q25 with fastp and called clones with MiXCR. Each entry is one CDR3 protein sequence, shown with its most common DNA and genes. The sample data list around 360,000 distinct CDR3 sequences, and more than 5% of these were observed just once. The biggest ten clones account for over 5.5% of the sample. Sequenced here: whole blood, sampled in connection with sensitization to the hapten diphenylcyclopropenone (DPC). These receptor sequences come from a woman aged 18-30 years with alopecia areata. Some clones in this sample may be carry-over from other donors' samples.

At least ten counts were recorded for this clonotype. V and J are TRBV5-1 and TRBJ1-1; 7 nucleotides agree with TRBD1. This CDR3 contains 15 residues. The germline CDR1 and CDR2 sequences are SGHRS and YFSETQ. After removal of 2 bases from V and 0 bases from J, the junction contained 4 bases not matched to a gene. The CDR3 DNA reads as TGCGCCAGCAGCTTAACAGGGGAGATGAACACTGAAGCTTTCTTT. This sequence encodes CASSLTGEMNTEAFF.

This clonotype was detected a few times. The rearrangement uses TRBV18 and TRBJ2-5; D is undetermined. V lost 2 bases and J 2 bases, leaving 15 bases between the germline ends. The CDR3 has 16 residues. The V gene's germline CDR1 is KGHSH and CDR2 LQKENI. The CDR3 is CASSPGRYSHQETQYF. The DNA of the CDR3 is TGTGCCAGCTCACCAGGCCGCTATAGCCATCAAGAGACCCAGTACTTC.

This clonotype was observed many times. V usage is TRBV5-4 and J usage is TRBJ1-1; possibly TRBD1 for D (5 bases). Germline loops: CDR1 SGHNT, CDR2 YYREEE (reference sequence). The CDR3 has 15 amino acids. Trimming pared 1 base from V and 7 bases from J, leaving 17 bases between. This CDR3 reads CASSLTDRPGLEAFF. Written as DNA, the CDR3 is TGTGCCAGCAGCTTGACAGATCGTCCGGGACTTGAAGCTTTCTTT.

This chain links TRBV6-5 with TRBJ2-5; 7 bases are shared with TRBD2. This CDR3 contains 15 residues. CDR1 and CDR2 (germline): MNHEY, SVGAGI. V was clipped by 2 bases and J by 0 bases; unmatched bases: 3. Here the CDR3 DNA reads TGTGCCAGCAGTTACCGGGGGGTCGACCAAGAGACCCAGTACTTC. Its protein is CASSYRGVDQETQYF.

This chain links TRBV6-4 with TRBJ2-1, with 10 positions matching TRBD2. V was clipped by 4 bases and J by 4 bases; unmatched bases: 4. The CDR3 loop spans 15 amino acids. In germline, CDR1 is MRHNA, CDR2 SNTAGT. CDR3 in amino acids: CASSVVAGGYNEQFF. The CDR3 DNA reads TGTGCCAGCAGTGTCGTAGCGGGGGGTTACAATGAGCAGTTCTTC.

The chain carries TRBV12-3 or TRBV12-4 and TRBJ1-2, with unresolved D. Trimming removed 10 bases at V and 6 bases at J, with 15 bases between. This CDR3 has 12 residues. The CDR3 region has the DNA TGTGCCATCGGTGGGCCCAAGGATGGCTACACCTTC. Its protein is CAIGGPKDGYTF.

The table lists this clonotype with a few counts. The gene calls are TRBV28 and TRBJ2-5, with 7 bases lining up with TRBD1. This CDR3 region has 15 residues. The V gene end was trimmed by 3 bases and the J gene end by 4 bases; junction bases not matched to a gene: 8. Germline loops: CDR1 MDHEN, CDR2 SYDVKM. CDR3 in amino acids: CASSLEDRLRETQYF. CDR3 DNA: TGTGCCAGCAGTTTGGAGGACAGGCTCAGAGAGACCCAGTACTTC.

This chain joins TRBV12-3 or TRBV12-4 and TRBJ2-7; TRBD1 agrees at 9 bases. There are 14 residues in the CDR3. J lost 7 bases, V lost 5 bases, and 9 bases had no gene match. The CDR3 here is CASSRDRAIVEQYF. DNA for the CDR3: TGTGCCAGCAGTAGGGACAGGGCCATTGTGGAGCAGTACTTC.

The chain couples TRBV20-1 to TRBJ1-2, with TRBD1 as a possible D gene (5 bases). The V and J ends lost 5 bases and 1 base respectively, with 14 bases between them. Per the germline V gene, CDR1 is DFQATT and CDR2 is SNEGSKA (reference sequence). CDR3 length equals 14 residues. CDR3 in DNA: TGCAGTGCTGGGGGAGGAGAGTTTAACTATGGCTACACCTTC. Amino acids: CSAGGGEFNYGYTF.

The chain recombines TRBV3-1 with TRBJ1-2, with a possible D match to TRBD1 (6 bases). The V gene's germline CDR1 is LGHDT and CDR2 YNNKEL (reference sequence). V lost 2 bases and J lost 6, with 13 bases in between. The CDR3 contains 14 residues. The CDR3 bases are TGTGCCAGCAGCCAATCGACAGGAAAGGATGGCTACACCTTC. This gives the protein CASSQSTGKDGYTF. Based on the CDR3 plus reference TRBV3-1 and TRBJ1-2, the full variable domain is DTAVSQTPKYLVTQMGNDKSIKCEQNLGHDTMYWYKQDSKKFLKIMFSYNNKELIINETVPNRFSPKSPDKAHLNLHINSLELGDSAVYFCASSQSTGKDGYTFGSGTRLTVV.

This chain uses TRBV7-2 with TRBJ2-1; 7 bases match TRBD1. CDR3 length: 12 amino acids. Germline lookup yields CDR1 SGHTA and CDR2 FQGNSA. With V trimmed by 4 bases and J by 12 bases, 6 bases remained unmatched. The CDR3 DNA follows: TGTGCCAGCAGCTCGTACCCAGGGGGGCAGTTCTTC. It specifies CASSSYPGGQFF.

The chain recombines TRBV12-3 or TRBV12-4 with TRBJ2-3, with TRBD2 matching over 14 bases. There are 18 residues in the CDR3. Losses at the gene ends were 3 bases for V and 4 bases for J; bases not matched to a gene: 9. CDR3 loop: CASSFGLAGGQTADTQYF. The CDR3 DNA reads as TGTGCCAGCAGTTTTGGACTAGCGGGGGGCCAGACAGCAGATACGCAGTATTTT.

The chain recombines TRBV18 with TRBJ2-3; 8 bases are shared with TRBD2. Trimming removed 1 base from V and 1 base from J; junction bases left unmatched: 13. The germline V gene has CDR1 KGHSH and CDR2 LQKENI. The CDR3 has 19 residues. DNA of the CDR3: TGTGCCAGCTCACCACTGTCGAGAAGGGGGACTAGAGGCACAGATACGCAGTATTTT. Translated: CASSPLSRRGTRGTDTQYF.

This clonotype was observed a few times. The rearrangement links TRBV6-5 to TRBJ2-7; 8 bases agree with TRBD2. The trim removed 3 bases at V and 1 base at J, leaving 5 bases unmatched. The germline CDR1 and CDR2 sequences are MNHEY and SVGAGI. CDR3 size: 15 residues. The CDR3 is CASSYTGGSSYEQYF. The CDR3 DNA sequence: TGTGCCAGCAGTTATACGGGAGGGAGTTCCTACGAGCAGTACTTC.

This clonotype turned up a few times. CDR3 bases: TGCAGTGCTCAGCCCGGGACAGGCAATCAGCCCCAGCATTTT. Amino acid sequence: CSAQPGTGNQPQHF. This chain uses TRBV20-1 with TRBJ1-5; 7 bases map to TRBD1. Trimming at V came to 5 bases and at J to 2 bases, leaving 6 bases not matched to a gene. Germline V gene sequence: CDR1 DFQATT, CDR2 SNEGSKA (reference sequence). CDR3 length: 14 residues.

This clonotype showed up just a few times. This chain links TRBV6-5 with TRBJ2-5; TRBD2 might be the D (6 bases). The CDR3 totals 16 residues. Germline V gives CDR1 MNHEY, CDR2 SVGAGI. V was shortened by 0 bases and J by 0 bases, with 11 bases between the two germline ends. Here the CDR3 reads CASSYSSGTYQETQYF. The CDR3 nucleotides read TGTGCCAGCAGTTACTCCTCCGGGACTTACCAAGAGACCCAGTACTTC.